The entry that follows covers one T cell receptor (beta chain) sequence. The data belong to a study of blood T cell repertoires in COVID-19. TCRdb's copy holds only in-frame clones and misses some; the assay was immunoSEQ multiplex PCR. The data contain fewer than 400,000 clones, 88% of them singletons. The material sequenced was PBMCs or T cells enriched from blood (not recorded which). The origin of this receptor is a man under 40 who had recovered from COVID-19.

CDR3 nucleotides: TGTGCCGGGAGGGGGGATTCTTCACCCCTCCACTTT. Protein product: CAGRGDSSPLHF. The V call is TRBV2, the J call TRBJ1-6; weak D call: TRBD1 (6 bases). Trimming stripped 11 bases from V and 9 bases from J, with 14 bases between. Per germline, CDR1 SNHLY and CDR2 FYNNEI. The CDR3 has 12 residues. The whole variable domain, filled in from reference TRBV2 and TRBJ1-6, reads EPEVTQTPSHQVTQMGQEVILRCVPISNHLYFYWYRQILGQKVEFLVSFYNNEISEKSEIFDDQFSVERPDGSNFTLKIRSTKLEDSAMYFCAGRGDSSPLHFGNGTRLTVT.